These T cell receptor beta chains were read from a single sample in a study of T-cell memory formation after mild COVID-19. TCRdb fed the 5' RACE reads into MiXCR, producing one record per CDR3 protein. This sample yields about 560,000 distinct CDR3 sequences, of which about 22% are seen a single time; 7.5% to 9.5% belongs to the top ten. The sequenced sample consisted of PBMCs or a T cell subset sorted from them (not recorded which). Receptors were obtained from an adult woman who had mild COVID-19 (a few samples of this study predate the infection). Cell type and time point are not known. Each CDR3 is given with its conserved first and last residue. The D gene is left open where the match is weak. Part of the rows lack a size; the others show once, few, many or a class for expanded clones.

cdr3_nt,cdr3_aa,v_call,j_call,clone_size,d_call
TGCAGTGCTAGAGATTTATCCTATAATTCACCCCTCCACTTT,CSARDLSYNSPLHF,TRBV20-1,TRBJ1-6,-,-
TGTGCCAGCAGCTGGCGGACTAGCGGCGAGCAGTTCTTC,CASSWRTSGEQFF,TRBV7-2,TRBJ2-1,-,TRBD2
TGCAGCGCCGGGGACACGGGGAGCCGGGGCTACACCTTC,CSAGDTGSRGYTF,TRBV29-1,TRBJ1-2,few,-
TGTGCCAGCAGTTTCCGGGCAAGCCAAGAGACCCAGTACTTC,CASSFRASQETQYF,TRBV12-3/TRBV12-4,TRBJ2-5,few,-
TGCAGTGCTAACCCCGGGGGGGGATCAGATACGCAGTATTTT,CSANPGGGSDTQYF,TRBV20-1,TRBJ2-3,few,TRBD2
TGTGCCAGCAGCTTAGTGGGGGACAGGGCCAAGGACGAGCAGTACTTC,CASSLVGDRAKDEQYF,TRBV13,TRBJ2-7,-,TRBD1
TGCGCCAGCAGTTCCCGGACGGTAAACAATGAGCAGTTCTTC,CASSSRTVNNEQFF,TRBV5-1,TRBJ2-1,-,-
TGCGCCAGCAGCCAAGATCGAGACGTCTGGCGGGAGTTTGGAGATACGCAGTATTTT,CASSQDRDVWREFGDTQYF,TRBV4-3,TRBJ2-3,-,TRBD2
TGTGCCAGCAGCGTAGATATTACACAAGAGACCCAGTACTTC,CASSVDITQETQYF,TRBV9,TRBJ2-5,few,-
TGTGCCAGCAGTCTGTTAGGGGGGGAGCAGTACTTC,CASSLLGGEQYF,TRBV12-3/TRBV12-4,TRBJ2-7,-,-
TGTGCCAGCTCACGGGGACAGGCCCAGAGCTCCTACGAGCAGTACTTC,CASSRGQAQSSYEQYF,TRBV18,TRBJ2-7,-,TRBD1
TGCGCCAGCAGCCAAGAATCCCGGGGGGCGGAAGGCTACACCTTC,CASSQESRGAEGYTF,TRBV4-3,TRBJ1-2,-,-
TGTGCCAGCAGCCCCGGGACGGACAAAGAGACCCAGTACTTC,CASSPGTDKETQYF,TRBV5-4,TRBJ2-5,-,-
TGTGCCAGCAGCTCAGTGGTAGGAGGTTACACCTTC,CASSSVVGGYTF,TRBV2,TRBJ1-2,few,-
TGCGCCAGCAGCATAGGGACCTCCTACACTGAAGCTTTCTTT,CASSIGTSYTEAFF,TRBV5-1,TRBJ1-1,few,-
TGCGCCAGCTCTGGACTTCACCGGGGTAACACCGGGGAGCTGTTTTTT,CASSGLHRGNTGELFF,TRBV4-1,TRBJ2-2,-,-
TGTGCCAGCAGCTTAACGGGGGGATCTAAAAACATTCAGTACTTC,CASSLTGGSKNIQYF,TRBV7-3,TRBJ2-4,few,-
TGTGCCAGCAATTCGAGGGTATCGGAGACCCAGTACTTC,CASNSRVSETQYF,TRBV3-1,TRBJ2-5,few,-
TGTGCCAGCACACCAAGCGGGGGGGCGGAAGAGACCCAGTACTTC,CASTPSGGAEETQYF,TRBV7-9,TRBJ2-5,once,TRBD2
TGTGCCAGCAGATCCAGGGGTGGGACAGCAATCGGGGACACTGAAGCTTTCTTT,CASRSRGGTAIGDTEAFF,TRBV5-6,TRBJ1-1,many,TRBD1
TGTGCCAGCAGCGTAGAGCAGGGATCAAGGAATGAGCAGTTCTTC,CASSVEQGSRNEQFF,TRBV9,TRBJ2-1,few,-
TGTGCCATCGGTCGAGTCCCGCAGTATTTT,CAIGRVPQYF,TRBV10-3,TRBJ2-3,-,-
TGCGCCAGCAGCCAAGATTTTGGGTCGTCCGGGACCTCTGGCTACACCTTC,CASSQDFGSSGTSGYTF,TRBV4-3,TRBJ1-2,few,-
TGTGCCAGCAGCCCGCAACAGGCAGGAAACACCATATATTTT,CASSPQQAGNTIYF,TRBV7-8,TRBJ1-3,once,-
TGTGCCAGCAGCTCCCGCACAGGGCGCTCCTACAATGAGCAGTTCTTC,CASSSRTGRSYNEQFF,TRBV7-9,TRBJ2-1,few,-
TGTGCCAGCAGCCCCCCGTACACAGATACGCAGTATTTT,CASSPPYTDTQYF,TRBV7-3,TRBJ2-3,-,-
TGTGCCAGCATCCCAGTCAGACTAGCGTTAACCCCACACCACTACAATGAGCAGTTCTTC,CASIPVRLALTPHHYNEQFF,TRBV3-1,TRBJ2-1,-,TRBD2
TGTGCCAGCAGTGAACGGGGCGGGAGAGCCACAGATACGCAGTATTTT,CASSERGGRATDTQYF,TRBV6-1,TRBJ2-3,-,TRBD2
TGCGCCAGCAGCCTACTCCTAGCGGGAGGGCCTGGCGAGACCCAGTACTTC,CASSLLLAGGPGETQYF,TRBV5-1,TRBJ2-5,-,TRBD2
TGTGCCAGCAGTTACGACCCGGGACAGAGCACAGATACGCAGTATTTT,CASSYDPGQSTDTQYF,TRBV6-2/TRBV6-3,TRBJ2-3,-,TRBD1
TGCGCCAGCAGCTCCGCGGGGGACGAAAAACTGTTTTTT,CASSSAGDEKLFF,TRBV5-1,TRBJ1-4,-,-
TGTGCCACCAGCACGACGGGAGGGCCCCCCTACAATGAGCAGTTCTTC,CATSTTGGPPYNEQFF,TRBV15,TRBJ2-1,few,TRBD2
TGTGCCAGCACCAAGGGACAGCCTCTCAATGGGCAGTACTTC,CASTKGQPLNGQYF,TRBV2,TRBJ2-7,-,TRBD1
TGCGCCAGCAGCCAAGAATGGGGAGGGCGCCACACTGAAGCTTTCTTT,CASSQEWGGRHTEAFF,TRBV4-1,TRBJ1-1,-,-
TGCGCCAGCAGCAAAGGGACAGGCCCTGCGCCGGTTGAAGCTTTCTTT,CASSKGTGPAPVEAFF,TRBV5-1,TRBJ1-1,-,TRBD1
TGTGCCAGCAGTTTCGCGATTGAGGATGGCTACACCTTC,CASSFAIEDGYTF,TRBV6-5,TRBJ1-2,-,-
TGTGCCAGCAGTGGACTAGCGGGGTTGAACACCGGGGAGCTGTTTTTT,CASSGLAGLNTGELFF,TRBV6-1,TRBJ2-2,few,TRBD2
TGTGCCAGCAGCCGGGCGGGGGATGGCTACACCTTC,CASSRAGDGYTF,TRBV11-2,TRBJ1-2,few,-
TGTGCCAGCAGCTTGGGGTGGAGGACTTACGAGCAGTACTTC,CASSLGWRTYEQYF,TRBV5-6,TRBJ2-7,few,-
TGTGCCAGCAGCTTCCTACAGGGGCCAGAAGAGACCCAGTACTTC,CASSFLQGPEETQYF,TRBV7-3,TRBJ2-5,few,TRBD1
TGTGCCAGCAGCCATTTCTACAGGGGGACCGGGGGCTCCTACGAGCAGTACTTC,CASSHFYRGTGGSYEQYF,TRBV3-1,TRBJ2-7,few,TRBD1